This TCR beta chain was retrieved from a study of T cell changes during pregnancy in multiple sclerosis. Produced via immunoSEQ multiplex PCR; TCRdb's table is partial and in-frame only. The sample holds tens of thousands of clones, 90% seen once. Germline values: CDR1 SEHNR, CDR2 FQNEAQ (reference sequence). Losses at the gene ends were 5 bases for V and 2 bases for J; bases not matched to a gene: 7. The CDR3 totals 16 residues. This chain connects TRBV7-9 to TRBJ1-3, with TRBD1 matching over 9 bases. The input for sequencing was peripheral blood, taken in the third trimester of pregnancy. The sequence derives from a female donor with multiple sclerosis, enrolled in a pregnancy study. The CDR3 is CASSITGTGTGNTIYF. The CDR3 DNA reads as TGTGCCAGCAGCATTACCGGGACAGGGACTGGAAACACCATATATTTT.